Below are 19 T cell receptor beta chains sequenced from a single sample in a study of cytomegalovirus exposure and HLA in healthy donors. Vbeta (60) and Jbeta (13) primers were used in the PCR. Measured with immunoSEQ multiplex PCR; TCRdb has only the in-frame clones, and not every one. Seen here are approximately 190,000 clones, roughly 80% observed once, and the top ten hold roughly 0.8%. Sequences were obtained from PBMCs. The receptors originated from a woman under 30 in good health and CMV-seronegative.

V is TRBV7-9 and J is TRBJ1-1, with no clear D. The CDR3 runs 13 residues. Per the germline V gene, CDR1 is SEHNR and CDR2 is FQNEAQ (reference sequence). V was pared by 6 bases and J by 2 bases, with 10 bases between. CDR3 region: CASRIQTNTEAFF. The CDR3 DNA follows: TGTGCCAGCAGGATACAAACAAACACTGAAGCTTTCTTT. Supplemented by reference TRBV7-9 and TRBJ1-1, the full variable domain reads DTGVSQNPRHKITKRGQNVTFRCDPISEHNRLYWYRQTLGQGPEFLTYFQNEAQLEKSRLLSDRFSAERPKGSFSTLEIQRTEQGDSAMYLCASRIQTNTEAFFGQGTRLTVV.

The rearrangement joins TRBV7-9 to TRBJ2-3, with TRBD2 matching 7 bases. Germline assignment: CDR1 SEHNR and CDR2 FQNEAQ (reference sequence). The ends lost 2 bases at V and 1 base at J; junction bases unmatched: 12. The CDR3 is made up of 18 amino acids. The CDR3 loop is CASSLSGGGIRGTDTQYF. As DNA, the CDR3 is TGTGCCAGCAGCTTATCTGGGGGGGGAATTCGAGGCACAGATACGCAGTATTTT. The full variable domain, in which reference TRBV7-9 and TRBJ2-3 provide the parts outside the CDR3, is DTGVSQNPRHKITKRGQNVTFRCDPISEHNRLYWYRQTLGQGPEFLTYFQNEAQLEKSRLLSDRFSAERPKGSFSTLEIQRTEQGDSAMYLCASSLSGGGIRGTDTQYFGPGTRLTVL.

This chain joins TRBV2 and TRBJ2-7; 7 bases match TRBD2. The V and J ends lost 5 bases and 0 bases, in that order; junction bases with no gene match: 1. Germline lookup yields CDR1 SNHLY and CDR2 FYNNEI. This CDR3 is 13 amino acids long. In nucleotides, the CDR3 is TGTGCCAGCAGTCAGCGGGACTCCTACGAGCAGTACTTC. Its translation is CASSQRDSYEQYF.

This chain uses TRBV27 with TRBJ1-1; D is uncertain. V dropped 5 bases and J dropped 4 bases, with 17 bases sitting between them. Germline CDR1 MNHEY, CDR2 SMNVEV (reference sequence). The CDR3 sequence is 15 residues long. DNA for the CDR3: TGTGCCAGCAGTCTCCGTGCAGCGTCGGCCACTGAAGCTTTCTTT. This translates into CASSLRAASATEAFF.

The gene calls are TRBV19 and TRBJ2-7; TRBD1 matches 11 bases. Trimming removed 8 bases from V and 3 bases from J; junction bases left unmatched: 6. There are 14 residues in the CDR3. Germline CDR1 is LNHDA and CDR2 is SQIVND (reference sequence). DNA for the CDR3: TGTGCCAGTTCCCGGGACAGGGGGTTCTACGAGCAGTACTTC. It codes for CASSRDRGFYEQYF.

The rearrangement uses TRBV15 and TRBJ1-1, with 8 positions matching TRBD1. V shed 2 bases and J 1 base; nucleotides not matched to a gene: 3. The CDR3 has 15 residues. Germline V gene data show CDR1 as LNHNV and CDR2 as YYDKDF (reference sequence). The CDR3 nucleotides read TGTGCCACCAGCAGACCGACAGGGGCGAACACTGAAGCTTTCTTT. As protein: CATSRPTGANTEAFF.

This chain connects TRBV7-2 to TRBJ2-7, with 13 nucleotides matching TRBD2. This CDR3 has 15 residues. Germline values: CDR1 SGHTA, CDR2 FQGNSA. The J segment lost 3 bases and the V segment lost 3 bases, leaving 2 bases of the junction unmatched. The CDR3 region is CASSFGTSGIYEQYF. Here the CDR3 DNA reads TGTGCCAGCAGCTTTGGGACTAGCGGGATCTACGAGCAGTACTTC.

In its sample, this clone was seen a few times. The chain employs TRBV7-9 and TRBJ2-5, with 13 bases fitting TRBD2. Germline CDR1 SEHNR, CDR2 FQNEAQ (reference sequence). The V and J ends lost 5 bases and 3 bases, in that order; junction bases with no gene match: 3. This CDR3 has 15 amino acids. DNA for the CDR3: TGTGCCAGCAGCCCCGGGACTAGCGGGAAAGAGACCCAGTACTTC. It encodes CASSPGTSGKETQYF.

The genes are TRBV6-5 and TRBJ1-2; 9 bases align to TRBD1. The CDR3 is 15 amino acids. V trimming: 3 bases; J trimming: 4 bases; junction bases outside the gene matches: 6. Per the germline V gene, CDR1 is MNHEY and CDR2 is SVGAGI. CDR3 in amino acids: CASSYNPGQGYGYTF. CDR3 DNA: TGTGCCAGCAGTTATAACCCGGGACAGGGCTATGGCTACACCTTC.

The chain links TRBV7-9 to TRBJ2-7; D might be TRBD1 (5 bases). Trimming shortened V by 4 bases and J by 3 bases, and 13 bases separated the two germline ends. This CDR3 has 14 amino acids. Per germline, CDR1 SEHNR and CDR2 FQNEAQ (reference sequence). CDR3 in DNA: TGTGCCAGCAGCTCAGGGATTGGGGTCTACGAGCAGTACTTC. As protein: CASSSGIGVYEQYF.

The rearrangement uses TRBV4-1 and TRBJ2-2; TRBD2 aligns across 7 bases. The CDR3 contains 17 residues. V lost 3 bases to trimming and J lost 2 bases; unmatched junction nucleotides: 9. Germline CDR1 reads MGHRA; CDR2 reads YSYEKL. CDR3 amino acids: CASSHGTAGINTGELFF. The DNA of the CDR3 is TGCGCCAGCAGCCATGGTACAGCGGGGATTAACACCGGGGAGCTGTTTTTT.

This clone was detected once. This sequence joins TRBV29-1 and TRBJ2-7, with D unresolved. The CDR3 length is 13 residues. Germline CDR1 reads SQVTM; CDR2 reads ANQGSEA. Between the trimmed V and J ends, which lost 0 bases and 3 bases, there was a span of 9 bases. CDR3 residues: CSVEDGQVYEQYF. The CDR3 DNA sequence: TGCAGCGTTGAAGACGGTCAGGTCTACGAGCAGTACTTC.

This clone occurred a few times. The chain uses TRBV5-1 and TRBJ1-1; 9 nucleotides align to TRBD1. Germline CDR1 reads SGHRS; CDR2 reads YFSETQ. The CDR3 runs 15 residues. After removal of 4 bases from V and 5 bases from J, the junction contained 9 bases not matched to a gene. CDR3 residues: CASSTNTGGLTEAFF. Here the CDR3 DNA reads TGCGCCAGCAGCACGAACACAGGGGGCTTGACTGAAGCTTTCTTT. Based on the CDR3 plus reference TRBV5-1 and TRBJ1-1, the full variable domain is KAGVTQTPRYLIKTRGQQVTLSCSPISGHRSVSWYQQTPGQGLQFLFEYFSETQRNKGNFPGRFSGRQFSNSRSEMNVSTLELGDSALYLCASSTNTGGLTEAFFGQGTRLTVV.

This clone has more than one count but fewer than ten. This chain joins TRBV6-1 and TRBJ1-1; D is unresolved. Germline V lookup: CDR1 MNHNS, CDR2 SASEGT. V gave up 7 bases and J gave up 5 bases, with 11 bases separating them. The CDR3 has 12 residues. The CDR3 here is CASNRGGTEAFF. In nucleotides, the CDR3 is TGTGCCAGCAACCGGGGTGGAACTGAAGCTTTCTTT.

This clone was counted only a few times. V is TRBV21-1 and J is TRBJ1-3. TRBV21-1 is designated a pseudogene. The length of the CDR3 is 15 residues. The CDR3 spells CASSVREGSGNTIYF. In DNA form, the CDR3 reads TGTGCCAGCAGTGTCAGGGAGGGCTCTGGAAACACCATATATTTT.

The CDR3 sequence is CASSLGSGGRYEQYF. The CDR3 coding sequence is TGTGCCAGCAGTTTAGGATCGGGGGGGCGGTACGAGCAGTACTTC. This chain joins TRBV27 and TRBJ2-7; 8 bases agree with TRBD2. Per germline, CDR1 MNHEY and CDR2 SMNVEV (reference sequence). The CDR3 length is 15 residues. V lost 2 bases to trimming and J lost 4 bases; unmatched junction nucleotides: 7.

CDR3 region: CASSDGQIPYEQYF. CDR3 DNA: TGTGCCAGCAGTGATGGACAGATTCCTTACGAGCAGTACTTC. The chain has TRBV6-1 and TRBJ2-7; the D gene is possibly TRBD1 (6 bases). The V gene's germline CDR1 is MNHNS and CDR2 SASEGT. CDR3 length: 14 residues. Trimming took off 3 bases at V and 4 bases at J, with 13 bases between the two ends.

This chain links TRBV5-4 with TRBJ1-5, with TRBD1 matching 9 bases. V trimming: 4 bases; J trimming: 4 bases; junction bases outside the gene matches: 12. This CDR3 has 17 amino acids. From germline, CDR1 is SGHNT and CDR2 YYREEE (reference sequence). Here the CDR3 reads CASSQSTTGGLNQPQHF. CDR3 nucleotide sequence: TGTGCCAGCAGCCAAAGTACCACAGGGGGCTTAAATCAGCCCCAGCATTTT.

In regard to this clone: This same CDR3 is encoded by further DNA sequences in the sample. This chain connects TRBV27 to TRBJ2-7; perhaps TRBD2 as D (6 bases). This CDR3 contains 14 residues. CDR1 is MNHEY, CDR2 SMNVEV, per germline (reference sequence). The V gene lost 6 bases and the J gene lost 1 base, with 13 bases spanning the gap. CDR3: CASSPGLSSYEQYF. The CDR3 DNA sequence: TGTGCCAGCAGCCCTGGACTATCTTCCTACGAGCAGTACTTC.